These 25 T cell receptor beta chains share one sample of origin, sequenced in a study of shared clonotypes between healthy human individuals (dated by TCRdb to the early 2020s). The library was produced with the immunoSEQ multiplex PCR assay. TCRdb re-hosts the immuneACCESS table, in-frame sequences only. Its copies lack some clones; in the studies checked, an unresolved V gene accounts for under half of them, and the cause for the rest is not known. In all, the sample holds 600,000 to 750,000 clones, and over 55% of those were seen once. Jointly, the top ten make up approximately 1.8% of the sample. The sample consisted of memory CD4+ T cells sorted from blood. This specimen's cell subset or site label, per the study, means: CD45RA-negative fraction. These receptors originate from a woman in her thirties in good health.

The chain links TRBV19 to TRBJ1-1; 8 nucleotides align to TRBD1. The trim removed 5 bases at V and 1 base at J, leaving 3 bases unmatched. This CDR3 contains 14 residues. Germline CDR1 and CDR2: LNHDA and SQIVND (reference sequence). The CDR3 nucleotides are TGTGCCAGTAGTGTGACAGGGGCGAACACTGAAGCTTTCTTT. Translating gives CASSVTGANTEAFF. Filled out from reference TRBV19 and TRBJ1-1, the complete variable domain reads DGGITQSPKYLFRKEGQNVTLSCEQNLNHDAMYWYRQDPGQGLRLIYYSQIVNDFQKGDIAEGYSVSREKKESFPLTVTSAQKNPTAFYLCASSVTGANTEAFFGQGTRLTVV.

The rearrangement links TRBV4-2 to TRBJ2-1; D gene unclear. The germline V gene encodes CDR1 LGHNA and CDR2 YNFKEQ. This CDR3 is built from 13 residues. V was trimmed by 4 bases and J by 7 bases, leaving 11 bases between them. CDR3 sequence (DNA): TGTGCCAGCAGCCCTAGGTCCAGGAATGAGCAGTTCTTC. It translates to CASSPRSRNEQFF.

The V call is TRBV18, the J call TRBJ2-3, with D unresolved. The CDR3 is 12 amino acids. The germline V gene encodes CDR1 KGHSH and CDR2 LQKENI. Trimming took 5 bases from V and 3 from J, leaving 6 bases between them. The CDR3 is CASSSPTDTQYF. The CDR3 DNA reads TGTGCCAGCTCATCGCCAACAGATACGCAGTATTTT.

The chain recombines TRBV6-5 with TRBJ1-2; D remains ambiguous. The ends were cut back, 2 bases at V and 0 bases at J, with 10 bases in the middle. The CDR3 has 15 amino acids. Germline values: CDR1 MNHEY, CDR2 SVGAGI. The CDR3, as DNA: TGTGCCAGCAGTTACAGCTGGTTAGCTAACTATGGCTACACCTTC. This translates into CASSYSWLANYGYTF.

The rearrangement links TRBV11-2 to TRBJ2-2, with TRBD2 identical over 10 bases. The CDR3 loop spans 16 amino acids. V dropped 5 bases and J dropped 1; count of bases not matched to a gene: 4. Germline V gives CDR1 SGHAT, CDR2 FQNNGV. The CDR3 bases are TGTGCCAGCAGCCCGCGGACTAGCGGGAACACCGGGGAGCTGTTTTTT. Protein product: CASSPRTSGNTGELFF.

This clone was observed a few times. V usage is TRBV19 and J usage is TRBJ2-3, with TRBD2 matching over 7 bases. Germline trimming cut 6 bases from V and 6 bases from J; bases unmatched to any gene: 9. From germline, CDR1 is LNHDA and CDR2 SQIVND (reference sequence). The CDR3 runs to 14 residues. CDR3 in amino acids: CASRARGGSDTQYF. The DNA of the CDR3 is TGTGCCAGTAGGGCGAGGGGAGGGTCTGATACGCAGTATTTT.

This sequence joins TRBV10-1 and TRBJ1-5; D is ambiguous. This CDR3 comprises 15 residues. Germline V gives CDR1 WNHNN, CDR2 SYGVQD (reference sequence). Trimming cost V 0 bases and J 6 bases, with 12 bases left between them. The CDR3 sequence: CASSESLEPGQPQHF. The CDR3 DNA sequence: TGCGCCAGCAGTGAGTCTCTCGAGCCGGGTCAGCCCCAGCATTTT.

The CDR3 sequence is CASSQENRGGTEAFF. CDR3 sequence (DNA): TGCGCCAGCAGCCAAGAAAACAGGGGAGGGACTGAAGCTTTCTTT. This chain joins TRBV4-1 and TRBJ1-1; 7 nucleotides line up with TRBD1. Trimming cost V 0 bases and J 5 bases; bases outside gene matches: 6. The germline V gene encodes CDR1 MGHRA and CDR2 YSYEKL. The CDR3 contains 15 residues.

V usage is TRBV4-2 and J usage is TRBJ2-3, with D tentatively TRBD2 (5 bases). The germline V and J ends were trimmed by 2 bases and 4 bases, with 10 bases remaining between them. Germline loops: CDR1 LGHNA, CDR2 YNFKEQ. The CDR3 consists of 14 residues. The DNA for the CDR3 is TGTGCCAGCAGCCAACGAGAGGGATCAGATACGCAGTATTTT. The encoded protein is CASSQREGSDTQYF.

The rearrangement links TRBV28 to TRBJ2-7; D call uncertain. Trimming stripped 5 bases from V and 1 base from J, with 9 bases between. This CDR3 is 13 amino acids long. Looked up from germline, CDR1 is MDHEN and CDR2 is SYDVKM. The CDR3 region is CASSTTWSYEQYF. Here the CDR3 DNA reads TGTGCCAGCAGTACTACCTGGTCCTACGAGCAGTACTTC.

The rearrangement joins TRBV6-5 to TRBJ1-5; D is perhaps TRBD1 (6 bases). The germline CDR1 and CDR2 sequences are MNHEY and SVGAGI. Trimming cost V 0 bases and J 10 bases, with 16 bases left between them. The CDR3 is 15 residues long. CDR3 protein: CASSYSTGSKSPQHF. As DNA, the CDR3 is TGTGCCAGCAGTTACTCAACAGGGAGCAAGTCCCCCCAGCATTTT.

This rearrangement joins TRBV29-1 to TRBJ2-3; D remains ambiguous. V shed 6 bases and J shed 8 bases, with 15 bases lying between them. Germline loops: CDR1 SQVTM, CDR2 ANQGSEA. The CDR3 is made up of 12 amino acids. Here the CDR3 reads CSVGRQSGTQYF. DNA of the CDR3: TGCAGCGTGGGCAGACAATCGGGTACGCAGTATTTT.

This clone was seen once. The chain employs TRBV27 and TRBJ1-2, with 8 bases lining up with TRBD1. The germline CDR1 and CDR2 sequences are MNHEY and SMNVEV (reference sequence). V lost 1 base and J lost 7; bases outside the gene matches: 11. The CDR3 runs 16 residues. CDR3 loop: CASSLYRDRGDGGYTF. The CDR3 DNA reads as TGTGCCAGCAGTTTATATCGTGACAGGGGAGATGGTGGCTACACCTTC.

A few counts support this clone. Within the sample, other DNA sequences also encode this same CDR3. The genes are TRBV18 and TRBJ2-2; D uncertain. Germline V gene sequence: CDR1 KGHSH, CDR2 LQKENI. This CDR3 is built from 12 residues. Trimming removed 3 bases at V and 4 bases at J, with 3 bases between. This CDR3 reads CASSPPTGELFF. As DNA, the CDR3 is TGTGCCAGCTCACCTCCCACCGGGGAGCTGTTTTTT.

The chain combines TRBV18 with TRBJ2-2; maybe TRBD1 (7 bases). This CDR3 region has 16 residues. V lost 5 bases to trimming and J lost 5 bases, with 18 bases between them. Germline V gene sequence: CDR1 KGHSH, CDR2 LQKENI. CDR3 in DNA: TGTGCCAGCTCAACCGGACAGGAGGGGCGGACCGGGGAGCTGTTTTTT. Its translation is CASSTGQEGRTGELFF.

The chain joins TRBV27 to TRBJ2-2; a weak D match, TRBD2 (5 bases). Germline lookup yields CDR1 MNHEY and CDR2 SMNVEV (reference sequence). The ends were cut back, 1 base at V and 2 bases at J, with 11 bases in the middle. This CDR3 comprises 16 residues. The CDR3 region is CASSLFASRNTGELFF. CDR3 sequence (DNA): TGTGCCAGCAGTTTATTCGCTAGCAGAAACACCGGGGAGCTGTTTTTT.

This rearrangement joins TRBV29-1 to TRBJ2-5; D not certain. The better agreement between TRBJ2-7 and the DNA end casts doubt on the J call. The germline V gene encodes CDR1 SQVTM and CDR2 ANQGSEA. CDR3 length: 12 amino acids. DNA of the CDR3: TGCAGCGTTGGGGTTTCTACCTACGAGCAGTACTTC. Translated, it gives CSVGVSTYEQYF.

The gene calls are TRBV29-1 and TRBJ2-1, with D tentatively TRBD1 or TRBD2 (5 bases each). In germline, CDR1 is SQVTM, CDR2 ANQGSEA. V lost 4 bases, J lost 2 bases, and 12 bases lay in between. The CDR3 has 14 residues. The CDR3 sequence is CSVGQRGTYNEQFF. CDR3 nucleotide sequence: TGCAGCGTTGGCCAGAGGGGCACCTACAATGAGCAGTTCTTC.

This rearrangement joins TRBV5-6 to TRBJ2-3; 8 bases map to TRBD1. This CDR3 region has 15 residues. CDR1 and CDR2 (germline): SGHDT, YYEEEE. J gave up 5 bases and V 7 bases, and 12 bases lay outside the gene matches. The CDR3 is CASSSRTGQRDTQYF. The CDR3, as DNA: TGTGCCAGCTCTTCCAGGACAGGGCAAAGAGATACGCAGTATTTT.

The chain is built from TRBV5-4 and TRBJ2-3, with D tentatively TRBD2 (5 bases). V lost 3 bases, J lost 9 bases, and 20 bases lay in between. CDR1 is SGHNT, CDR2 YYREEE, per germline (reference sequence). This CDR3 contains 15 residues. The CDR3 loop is CASSWERSGVRTQYF. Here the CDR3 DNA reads TGTGCCAGCAGCTGGGAGCGGAGTGGGGTTCGGACGCAGTATTTT.

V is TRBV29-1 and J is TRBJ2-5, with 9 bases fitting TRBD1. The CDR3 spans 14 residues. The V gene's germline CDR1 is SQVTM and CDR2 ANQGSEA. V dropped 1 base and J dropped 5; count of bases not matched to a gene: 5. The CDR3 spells CSVEGGQGGETQYF. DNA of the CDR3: TGCAGCGTTGAAGGGGGACAGGGCGGGGAGACCCAGTACTTC. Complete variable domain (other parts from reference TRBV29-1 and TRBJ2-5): SAVISQKPSRDICQRGTSLTIQCQVDSQVTMMFWYRQQPGQSLTLIATANQGSEATYESGFVIDKFPISRPNLTFSTLTVSNMSPEDSSIYLCSVEGGQGGETQYFGPGTRLLVL.

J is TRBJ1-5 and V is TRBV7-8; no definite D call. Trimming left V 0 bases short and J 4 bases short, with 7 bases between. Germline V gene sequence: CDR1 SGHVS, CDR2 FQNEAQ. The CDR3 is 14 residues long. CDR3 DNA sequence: TGTGCCAGCAGCTTAGCATTAGGTAATCAGCCCCAGCATTTT. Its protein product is CASSLALGNQPQHF.

This CDR3 reads CASSQQNTEAFF. The CDR3, as DNA: TGTGCCAGCTCACAACAGAACACTGAAGCTTTCTTT. The chain couples TRBV18 to TRBJ1-1; D not certain. V shed 4 bases and J shed 1 base, with 4 bases lying between them. This CDR3 has 12 residues. Per the germline V gene, CDR1 is KGHSH and CDR2 is LQKENI.

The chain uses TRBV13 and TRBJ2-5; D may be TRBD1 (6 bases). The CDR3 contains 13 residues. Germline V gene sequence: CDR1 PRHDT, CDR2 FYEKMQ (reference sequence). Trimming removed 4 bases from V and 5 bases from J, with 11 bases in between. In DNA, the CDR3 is TGTGCCAGCAGCTCGACAGGTCGGGAGACCCAGTACTTC. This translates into CASSSTGRETQYF.

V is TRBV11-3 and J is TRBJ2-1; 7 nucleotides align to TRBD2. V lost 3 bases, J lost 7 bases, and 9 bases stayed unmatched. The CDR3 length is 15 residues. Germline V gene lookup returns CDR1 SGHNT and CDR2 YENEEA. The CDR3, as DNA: TGTGCCAGCAGCTTGGGCGGGAGAAGTGGGAATGAGCAGTTCTTC. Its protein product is CASSLGGRSGNEQFF.